This T cell receptor beta chain came from a study of monozygotic twins with inflammatory bowel disease. Study conclusions and caveats: TCRbeta diversity (inverse Simpson) was lower in IBD patients than in healthy co-twins.

cDNA synthesis was performed in eight separate reactions for each sample. For each CDR3 protein, TCRdb gives one entry from its re-call of the 5' RACE reads, without DNA. This sample contains under 150,000 distinct CDR3 sequences. Investigators extracted total RNA from whole blood and did not sort T cells. The CDR3 contains 14 residues. Germline CDR1 reads LNHNV; CDR2 reads YYDKDF (reference sequence). Points on this clonotype: The antigen remains undetermined.

The clonotype comes from a human donor with ulcerative colitis or Crohn's disease, or a healthy co-twin of an affected twin (not recorded which). The sequencing sample was made of blood. This chain joins TRBV15 and TRBJ1-1; TCRdb's assignment of TRBD1 cannot be checked, as there is no DNA. This CDR3 is CATSRDWGVSEAFF.